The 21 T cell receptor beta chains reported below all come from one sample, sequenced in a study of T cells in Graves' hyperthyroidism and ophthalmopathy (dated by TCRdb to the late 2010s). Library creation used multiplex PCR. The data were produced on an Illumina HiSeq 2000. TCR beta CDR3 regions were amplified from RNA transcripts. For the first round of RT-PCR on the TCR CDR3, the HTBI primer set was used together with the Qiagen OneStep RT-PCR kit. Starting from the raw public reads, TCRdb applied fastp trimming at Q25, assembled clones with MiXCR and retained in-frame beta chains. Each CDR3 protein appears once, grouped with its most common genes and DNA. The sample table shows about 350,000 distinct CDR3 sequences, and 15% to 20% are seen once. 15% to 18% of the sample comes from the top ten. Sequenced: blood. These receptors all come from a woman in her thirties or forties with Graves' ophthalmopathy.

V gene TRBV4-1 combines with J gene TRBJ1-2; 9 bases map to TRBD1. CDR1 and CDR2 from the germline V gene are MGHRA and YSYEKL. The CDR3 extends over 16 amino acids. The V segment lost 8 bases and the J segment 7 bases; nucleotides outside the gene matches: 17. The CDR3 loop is CASVPGTGLGGAGYTF. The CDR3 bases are TGCGCCAGCGTACCCGGGACAGGGTTGGGTGGGGCTGGCTACACCTTC.

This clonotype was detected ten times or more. Here the CDR3 DNA reads TGTGCCAGCAGCTTAGAGGTGGGGGGTGGAGAGCAGTACTTC. Protein sequence: CASSLEVGGGEQYF. The chain recombines TRBV7-2 with TRBJ2-7; tentatively, D is TRBD2 (6 bases). Trimming removed 1 base from V and 7 bases from J, with 14 bases in between. The CDR3 covers 14 residues. Per the germline V gene, CDR1 is SGHTA and CDR2 is FQGNSA.

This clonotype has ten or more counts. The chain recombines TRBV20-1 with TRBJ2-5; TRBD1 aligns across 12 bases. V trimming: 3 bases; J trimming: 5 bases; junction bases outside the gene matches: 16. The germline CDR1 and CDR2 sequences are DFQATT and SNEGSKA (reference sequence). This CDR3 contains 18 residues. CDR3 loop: CSASTSTGTGGLIETQYF. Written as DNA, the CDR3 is TGCAGTGCTAGTACATCGACCGGGACAGGGGGCTTGATTGAGACCCAGTACTTC.

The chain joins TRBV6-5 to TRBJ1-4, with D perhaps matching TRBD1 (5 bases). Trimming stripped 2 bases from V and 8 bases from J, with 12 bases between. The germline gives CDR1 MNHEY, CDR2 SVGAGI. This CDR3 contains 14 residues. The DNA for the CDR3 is TGTGCCAGCAGTTACCGGGGGAAAGAGGAAAAACTGTTTTTT. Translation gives CASSYRGKEEKLFF.

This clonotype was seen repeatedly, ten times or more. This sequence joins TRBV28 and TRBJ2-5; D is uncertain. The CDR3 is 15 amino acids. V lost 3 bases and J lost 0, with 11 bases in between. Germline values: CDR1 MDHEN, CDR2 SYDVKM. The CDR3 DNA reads TGTGCCAGCAGTTTTATTTTGAGGAACCAAGAGACCCAGTACTTC. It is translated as CASSFILRNQETQYF.

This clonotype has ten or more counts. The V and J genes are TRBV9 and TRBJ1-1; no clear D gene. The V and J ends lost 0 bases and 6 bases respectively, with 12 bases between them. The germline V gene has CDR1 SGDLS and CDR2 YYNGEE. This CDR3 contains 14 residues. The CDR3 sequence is CASSVEVAGAEAFF. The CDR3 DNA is TGTGCCAGCAGCGTAGAAGTGGCCGGGGCTGAAGCTTTCTTT.

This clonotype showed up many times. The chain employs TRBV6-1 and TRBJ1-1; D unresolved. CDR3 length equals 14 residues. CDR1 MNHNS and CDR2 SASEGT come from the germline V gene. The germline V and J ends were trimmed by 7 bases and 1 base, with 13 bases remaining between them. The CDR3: CASTSRIENTEAFF. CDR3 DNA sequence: TGTGCCAGCACCTCAAGGATCGAGAACACTGAAGCTTTCTTT.

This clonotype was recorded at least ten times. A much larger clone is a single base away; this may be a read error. The CDR3 is CASSNGQGVSGHTF. CDR3 nucleotides: TGTGCCAGCAGTAACGGACAGGGAGTGAGTGGCCACACCTTC. This chain links TRBV6-5 with TRBJ1-2; the match to TRBD1 covers 8 bases. The CDR3 covers 14 residues. Germline V gene data show CDR1 as MNHEY and CDR2 as SVGAGI.

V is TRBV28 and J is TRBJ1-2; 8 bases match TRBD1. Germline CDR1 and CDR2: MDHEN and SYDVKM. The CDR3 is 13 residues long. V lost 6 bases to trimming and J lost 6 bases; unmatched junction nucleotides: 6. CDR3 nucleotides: TGTGCCAGCAGATTGACAGGGGAGAATGGCTACACCTTC. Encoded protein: CASRLTGENGYTF.

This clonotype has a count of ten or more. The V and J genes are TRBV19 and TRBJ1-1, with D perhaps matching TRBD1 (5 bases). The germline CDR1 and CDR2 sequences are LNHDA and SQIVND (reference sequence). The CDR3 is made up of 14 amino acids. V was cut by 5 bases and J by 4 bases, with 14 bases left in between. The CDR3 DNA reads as TGTGCCAGTAGTGTGGCAGGGTTTCTCACTGAAGCTTTCTTT. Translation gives CASSVAGFLTEAFF.

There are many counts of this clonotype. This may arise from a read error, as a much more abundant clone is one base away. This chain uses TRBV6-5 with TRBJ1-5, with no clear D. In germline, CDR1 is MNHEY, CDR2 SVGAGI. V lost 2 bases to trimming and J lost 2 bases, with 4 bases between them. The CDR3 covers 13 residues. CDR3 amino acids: CASSYSRNQPQHF. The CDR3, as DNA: TGTGCCAGCAGTTACAGTCGCAATCAGCCCCAGCATTTT.

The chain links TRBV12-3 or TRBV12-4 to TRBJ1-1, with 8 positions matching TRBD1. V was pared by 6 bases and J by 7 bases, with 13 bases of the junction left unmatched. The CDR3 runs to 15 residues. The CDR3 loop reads CASSTRNQGAGEAFF. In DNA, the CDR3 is TGTGCCAGCAGCACAAGAAACCAGGGGGCGGGTGAAGCTTTCTTT.

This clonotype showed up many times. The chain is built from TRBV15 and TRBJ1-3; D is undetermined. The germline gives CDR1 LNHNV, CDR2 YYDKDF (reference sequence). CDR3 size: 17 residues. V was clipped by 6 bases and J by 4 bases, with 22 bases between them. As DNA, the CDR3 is TGTGCCACCAGTCTAGGGCCGTCCGGACTTAAGGGAAACACCATATATTTT. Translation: CATSLGPSGLKGNTIYF.

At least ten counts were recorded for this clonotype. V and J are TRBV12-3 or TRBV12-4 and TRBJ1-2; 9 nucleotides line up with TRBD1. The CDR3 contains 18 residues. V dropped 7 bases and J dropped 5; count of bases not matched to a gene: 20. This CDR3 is CASILSGTGTLRGYGYTF. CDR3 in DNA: TGTGCCAGCATTCTGTCCGGGACAGGGACACTACGTGGGTATGGCTACACCTTC.

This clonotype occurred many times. Here the CDR3 DNA reads TGTGCCAGCAGTGCGGGGACGTTCACCGGGGAGCTGTTTTTT. Its translation: CASSAGTFTGELFF. The chain employs TRBV6-1 and TRBJ2-2; the D gene could be TRBD1 or TRBD2 (5 bases each). CDR3 size: 14 residues. V was clipped by 4 bases and J by 4 bases, with 10 bases between them. The germline V gene encodes CDR1 MNHNS and CDR2 SASEGT.

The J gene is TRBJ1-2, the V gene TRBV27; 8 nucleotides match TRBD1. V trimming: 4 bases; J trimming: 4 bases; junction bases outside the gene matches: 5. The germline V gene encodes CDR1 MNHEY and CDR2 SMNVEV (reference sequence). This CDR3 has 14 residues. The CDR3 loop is CASSSGQGLYGYTF. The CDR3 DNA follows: TGTGCCAGCAGTTCTGGACAGGGCCTCTATGGCTACACCTTC.

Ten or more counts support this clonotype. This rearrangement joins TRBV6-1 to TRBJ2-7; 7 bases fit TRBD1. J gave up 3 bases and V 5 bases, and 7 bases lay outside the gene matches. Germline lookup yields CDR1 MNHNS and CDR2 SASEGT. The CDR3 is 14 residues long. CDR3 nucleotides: TGTGCCAGCAGTCCACAGGGGCCCATCTACGAGCAGTACTTC. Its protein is CASSPQGPIYEQYF.

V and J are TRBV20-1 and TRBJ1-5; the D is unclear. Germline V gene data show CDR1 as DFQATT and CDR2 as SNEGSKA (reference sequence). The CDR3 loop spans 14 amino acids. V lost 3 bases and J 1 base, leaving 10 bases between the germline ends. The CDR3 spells CSARMGGSNQPQHF. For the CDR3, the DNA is TGCAGTGCTAGGATGGGAGGCAGCAATCAGCCCCAGCATTTT.

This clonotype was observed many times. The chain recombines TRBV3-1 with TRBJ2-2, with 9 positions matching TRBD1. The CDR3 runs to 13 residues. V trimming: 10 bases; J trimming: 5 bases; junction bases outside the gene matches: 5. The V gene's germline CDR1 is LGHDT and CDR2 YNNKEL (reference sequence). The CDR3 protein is CATTDRGTGELFF. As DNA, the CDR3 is TGTGCCACCACCGACAGGGGGACCGGGGAGCTGTTTTTT.

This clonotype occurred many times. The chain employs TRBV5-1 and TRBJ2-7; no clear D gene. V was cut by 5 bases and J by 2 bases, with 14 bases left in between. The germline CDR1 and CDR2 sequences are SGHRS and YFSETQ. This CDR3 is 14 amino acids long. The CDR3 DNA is TGCGCCAGCAGTAGGGCTGATCGACCCTACGAGCAGTACTTC. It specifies CASSRADRPYEQYF. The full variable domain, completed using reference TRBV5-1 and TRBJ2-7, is KAGVTQTPRYLIKTRGQQVTLSCSPISGHRSVSWYQQTPGQGLQFLFEYFSETQRNKGNFPGRFSGRQFSNSRSEMNVSTLELGDSALYLCASSRADRPYEQYFGPGTRLTVT.

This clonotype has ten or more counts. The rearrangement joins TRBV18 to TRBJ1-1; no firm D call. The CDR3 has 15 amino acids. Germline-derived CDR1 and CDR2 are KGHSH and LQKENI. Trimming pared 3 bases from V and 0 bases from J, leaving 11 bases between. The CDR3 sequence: CASSPPAMVNTEAFF. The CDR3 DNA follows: TGTGCCAGCTCACCTCCGGCGATGGTGAACACTGAAGCTTTCTTT.